The next 27 T cell receptor beta chains were all read from a single sample in a study of blood T cells in healthy people across ages. Primed by a sample-barcoded 5' primer and a J-beta primer mix, a second PCR proceeded for about 7 to 11 cycles. TCRdb ran MiXCR on the 5' RACE reads and lists one entry per CDR3 protein. This sample yields around 750,000 distinct CDR3 sequences, of which about 55% are seen a single time; approximately 41% belongs to the top ten. The sequencing input was blood. These receptors came from an elderly man in good health.

This clonotype was seen once. This CDR3 is CSARPRGTVTYEQYF. The CDR3 nucleotides are TGCAGTGCTAGACCACGGGGGACGGTAACCTACGAGCAGTACTTC. The V and J genes are TRBV20-1 and TRBJ2-5; tentative D call: TRBD2 (6 bases). Gene TRBJ2-7 matches the end of the DNA better, so the J call may be wrong. The CDR3 totals 15 residues. The germline CDR1 and CDR2 sequences are DFQATT and SNEGSKA (reference sequence).

The chain links TRBV11-1 to TRBJ2-3; 7 bases align to TRBD1. V shed 5 bases and J 2 bases; nucleotides not matched to a gene: 7. Germline assignment: CDR1 SGHAT and CDR2 FQDESV (reference sequence). This CDR3 region has 15 residues. The CDR3: CASSPYRGPTDTQYF. CDR3 DNA: TGTGCCAGCAGCCCGTACAGGGGACCCACAGATACGCAGTATTTT.

The J gene is TRBJ1-5, the V gene TRBV6-5; a weak D match, TRBD1 (5 bases). Trimming took off 2 bases at V and 3 bases at J, with 8 bases between the two ends. Germline-derived CDR1 and CDR2 are MNHEY and SVGAGI. This CDR3 spans 14 amino acids. CDR3: CASSYRGANQPQHF. The CDR3 DNA reads TGTGCCAGCAGTTACAGGGGAGCCAATCAGCCCCAGCATTTT.

This clonotype was seen a handful of times. The chain employs TRBV29-1 and TRBJ1-2, with no clear D. Germline V gene lookup returns CDR1 SQVTM and CDR2 ANQGSEA. Trimming shortened V by 2 bases and J by 4 bases, and 11 bases separated the two germline ends. The CDR3 contains 13 residues. In nucleotides, the CDR3 is TGCAGCGTTGAATATGGACCCCGCTATGGCTACACCTTC. Translating gives CSVEYGPRYGYTF.

This clonotype has only a few counts. The CDR3 region has the DNA TGTGCCAGCAGTGAGGGGTTAGCGGGACAGCAAGAGACCCAGTACTTC. Protein: CASSEGLAGQQETQYF. The chain recombines TRBV2 with TRBJ2-5; D perhaps matches TRBD2 (8 bases). The germline CDR1 and CDR2 sequences are SNHLY and FYNNEI. The CDR3 totals 16 residues. V was cut by 3 bases and J by 2 bases, with 16 bases left in between.

V usage is TRBV27 and J usage is TRBJ2-1, with 9 bases matching TRBD1. The CDR3 is made up of 16 amino acids. From germline, CDR1 is MNHEY and CDR2 SMNVEV (reference sequence). The trim removed 1 base at V and 7 bases at J, leaving 8 bases unmatched. CDR3 loop: CASSLFETGTGNEQFF. The DNA for the CDR3 is TGTGCCAGCAGTTTATTCGAAACCGGGACAGGGAATGAGCAGTTCTTC.

The chain carries TRBV11-2 and TRBJ1-2, with D maybe TRBD1 (5 bases). The CDR3 is 13 residues long. Germline lookup yields CDR1 SGHAT and CDR2 FQNNGV. V was pared by 2 bases and J by 6 bases, with 10 bases between. In DNA form, the CDR3 reads TGTGCCAGCAGCTTATTAGGGGTGGATGGCTACACCTTC. This encodes CASSLLGVDGYTF.

V and J are TRBV5-1 and TRBJ2-5, with D possibly TRBD1 on 6 matching bases. Looked up from germline, CDR1 is SGHRS and CDR2 is YFSETQ. This CDR3 has 15 amino acids. V lost 4 bases, J lost 5 bases, and 18 bases lay in between. The CDR3 spells CASSPYLQGGETQYF. CDR3 nucleotide sequence: TGCGCCAGCAGCCCCTACCTACAGGGTGGTGAGACCCAGTACTTC.

The chain links TRBV7-9 to TRBJ1-4; a possible D gene is TRBD1 (6 bases). Trimming cost V 3 bases and J 0 bases, with 11 bases left between them. The CDR3 is 16 amino acids. The germline CDR1 and CDR2 sequences are SEHNR and FQNEAQ (reference sequence). In DNA form, the CDR3 reads TGTGCCAGCAGCTTTACAGGGACGGCAACTAATGAAAAACTGTTTTTT. Residues: CASSFTGTATNEKLFF.

This clonotype showed up just a few times. The V gene is TRBV7-2, the J gene TRBJ2-4; D is uncertain. V was cut by 4 bases and J by 0 bases, with 10 bases left in between. The CDR3 runs 15 residues. Germline V CDR1 and CDR2: SGHTA, FQGNSA. The CDR3, as DNA: TGTGCCAGCAGCTCTCAGATTCCAGCCAAAAACATTCAGTACTTC. Translated, it gives CASSSQIPAKNIQYF.

This chain connects TRBV21-1 to TRBJ2-4; TRBD1 is the table's D call, not checked against the DNA. TRBV21-1 represents a pseudogene. The length of the CDR3 is 15 residues. The CDR3 region is CASSERRGTRNIQYF. In DNA, the CDR3 is TGTGCCAGCAGCGAAAGGCGGGGGACCAGGAACATTCAGTACTTC.

The V call is TRBV5-1, the J call TRBJ2-7; 9 bases map to TRBD2. V lost 0 bases, J lost 4 bases, and 11 bases stayed unmatched. The length of the CDR3 is 17 residues. Germline CDR1 reads SGHRS; CDR2 reads YFSETQ. The CDR3 protein is CASSLVELAGTSYEQYF. CDR3 nucleotides: TGCGCCAGCAGCTTGGTGGAGCTAGCGGGAACATCTTACGAGCAGTACTTC.

J is TRBJ1-4 and V is TRBV9; TRBD1 agrees at 7 bases. With 2 bases clipped from V and 2 bases from J, the junction kept 6 bases outside the gene matches. The CDR3 is made up of 16 amino acids. Germline V gives CDR1 SGDLS, CDR2 YYNGEE. The CDR3, as DNA: TGTGCCAGCAGCGTCCAGTCGACAGGGACTAATGAAAAACTGTTTTTT. It encodes CASSVQSTGTNEKLFF.

The gene calls are TRBV24-1 and TRBJ1-2, with D hard to call. This CDR3 contains 13 residues. CDR1 KGHDR and CDR2 SFDVKD come from the germline V gene. The V end was cut by 2 bases, the J end by 5 bases, with 8 bases between. This CDR3 is CATSDSPLYGYTF. CDR3 DNA sequence: TGTGCCACCAGTGATTCGCCCCTATATGGCTACACCTTC.

This clonotype was seen a few times. The genes are TRBV14 and TRBJ2-2; unclear D gene. Germline values: CDR1 SGHDN, CDR2 FVKESK. The CDR3 consists of 14 residues. Trimming took 0 bases from V and 2 from J, leaving 4 bases between them. CDR3 sequence: CASSQDPNTGELFF. The CDR3 nucleotides are TGTGCCAGCAGCCAAGACCCCAACACCGGGGAGCTGTTTTTT.

This clonotype was seen more than once but under ten times. The V and J genes are TRBV5-1 and TRBJ1-5, with D possibly matching TRBD1 (5 bases). V was pared by 0 bases and J by 3 bases, with 10 bases between. This CDR3 has 15 amino acids. Germline-derived CDR1 and CDR2 are SGHRS and YFSETQ. The CDR3 DNA follows: TGCGCCAGCAGCTTGGCTGGGGGGAACAATCAGCCCCAGCATTTT. It is translated as CASSLAGGNNQPQHF.

The V gene is TRBV20-1, the J gene TRBJ1-5; 9 positions match TRBD1. The germline V gene encodes CDR1 DFQATT and CDR2 SNEGSKA (reference sequence). Trimming cost V 5 bases and J 5 bases; bases outside gene matches: 7. The CDR3 contains 14 residues. The CDR3 DNA sequence: TGCAGTGCTGCCCCCGGGACAGGGTATCAGCCCCAGCATTTT. This gives the protein CSAAPGTGYQPQHF.

The gene calls are TRBV5-6 and TRBJ2-7; 9 positions match TRBD1. The V gene end was trimmed by 4 bases and the J gene end by 4 bases; junction bases not matched to a gene: 9. Germline values: CDR1 SGHDT, CDR2 YYEEEE. CDR3 size: 15 residues. The CDR3 DNA sequence: TGTGCCAGCAGCCGATCGGGACAGGGAGAGTACGAGCAGTACTTC. Its translation is CASSRSGQGEYEQYF.

The chain carries TRBV6-2 or TRBV6-3 and TRBJ2-1; D not certain. This CDR3 contains 16 residues. V lost 0 bases and J lost 0, with 9 bases in between. From germline, CDR1 is MNHEY and CDR2 SVGEGT. DNA for the CDR3: TGTGCCAGCAGTTACTCGGGGTCCAGCTCCTACAATGAGCAGTTCTTC. It is translated as CASSYSGSSSYNEQFF.

The rearrangement links TRBV5-1 to TRBJ2-6; TRBD1 matches 8 bases. The CDR3 runs to 18 residues. The V and J ends lost 1 base and 0 bases, in that order; junction bases with no gene match: 6. CDR1 is SGHRS, CDR2 YFSETQ, per germline. In DNA, the CDR3 is TGCGCCAGCAGCTTGTGGGCGGGACAGGTCTCTGGGGCCAACGTCCTGACTTTC. Residues: CASSLWAGQVSGANVLTF.

The V call is TRBV29-1, the J call TRBJ2-3; D is ambiguous. Trimming left V 3 bases short and J 14 bases short, with 24 bases between. There are 14 residues in the CDR3. Germline V gives CDR1 SQVTM, CDR2 ANQGSEA. CDR3 sequence (DNA): TGCAGCGTTGAGCCCGCATGGGCGCACAGATACGCGTATTTT. Protein product: CSVEPAWAHRYAYF.

V gene TRBV27 combines with J gene TRBJ2-1; 8 bases align to TRBD1. CDR3 length equals 17 residues. Germline assignment: CDR1 MNHEY and CDR2 SMNVEV (reference sequence). Trimming removed 7 bases from V and 4 bases from J; junction bases left unmatched: 15. The CDR3 sequence is CASTFRVSRGQYNEQFF. The CDR3 bases are TGTGCCAGCACCTTTAGGGTGTCCAGGGGGCAATACAATGAGCAGTTCTTC.

This clonotype appeared a few times. The chain employs TRBV5-1 and TRBJ1-2, with 8 bases fitting TRBD1. This CDR3 has 15 amino acids. J gave up 7 bases and V 3 bases, and 11 bases lay outside the gene matches. CDR1 is SGHRS and CDR2 is YFSETQ in the germline V gene. The CDR3 loop reads CASSSTTGVSSGYTF. The DNA of the CDR3 is TGCGCCAGCAGCTCAACGACAGGGGTTAGCTCTGGCTACACCTTC.

This chain connects TRBV15 to TRBJ2-7; D perhaps matches TRBD1 (6 bases). Germline V gene data show CDR1 as LNHNV and CDR2 as YYDKDF (reference sequence). Trimming took off 8 bases at V and 2 bases at J, with 19 bases between the two ends. This CDR3 has 15 residues. The CDR3 coding sequence is TGTGCCACCCGAAGTCCCGGGACACCTACCTACGAGCAGTACTTC. Amino acid sequence: CATRSPGTPTYEQYF. Complete variable domain (other parts from reference TRBV15 and TRBJ2-7): DAMVIQNPRYQVTQFGKPVTLSCSQTLNHNVMYWYQQKSSQAPKLLFHYYDKDFNNEADTPDNFQSRRPNTSFCFLDIRSPGLGDTAMYLCATRSPGTPTYEQYFGPGTRLTVT.

This clonotype was found a few times. The chain has TRBV7-9 and TRBJ2-1, with 7 bases lining up with TRBD1. Looked up from germline, CDR1 is SEHNR and CDR2 is FQNEAQ (reference sequence). The trim removed 5 bases at V and 1 base at J, leaving 5 bases unmatched. This CDR3 region has 15 residues. CDR3 nucleotide sequence: TGTGCCAGCAGCATGCGACAGGGATCCTACAATGAGCAGTTCTTC. Translation: CASSMRQGSYNEQFF.

The chain joins TRBV9 to TRBJ2-2; no reliable D call. Germline CDR1 and CDR2: SGDLS and YYNGEE. V was cut by 7 bases and J by 3 bases, with 10 bases left in between. This CDR3 region has 13 residues. The CDR3 spells CASGQSHTGELFF. The CDR3 nucleotides are TGTGCCAGCGGGCAGTCACACACCGGGGAGCTGTTTTTT.

Only a few counts were recorded for this clonotype. CDR3 bases: TGTGCCAGCAGCAGAACTCGACAGTTAGGGAGCTATGGCTACACCTTC. Translated, it gives CASSRTRQLGSYGYTF. The V and J genes are TRBV2 and TRBJ1-2; D possibly corresponds to TRBD1 (5 bases). The germline V gene encodes CDR1 SNHLY and CDR2 FYNNEI. The length of the CDR3 is 16 residues. V was shortened by 6 bases and J by 4 bases, with 21 bases between the two germline ends.